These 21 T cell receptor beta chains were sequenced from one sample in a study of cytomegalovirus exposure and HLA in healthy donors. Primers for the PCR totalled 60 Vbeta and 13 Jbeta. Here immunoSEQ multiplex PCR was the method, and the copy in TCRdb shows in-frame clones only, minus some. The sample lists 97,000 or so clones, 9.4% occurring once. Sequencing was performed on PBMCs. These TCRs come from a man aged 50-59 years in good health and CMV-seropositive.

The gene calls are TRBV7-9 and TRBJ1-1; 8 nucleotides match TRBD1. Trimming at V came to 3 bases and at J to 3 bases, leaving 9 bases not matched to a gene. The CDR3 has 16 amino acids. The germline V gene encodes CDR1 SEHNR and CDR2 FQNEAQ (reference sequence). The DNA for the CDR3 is TGTGCCAGCAGCTTGACAGGGGCGGATACTGACACTGAAGCTTTCTTT. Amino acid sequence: CASSLTGADTDTEAFF.

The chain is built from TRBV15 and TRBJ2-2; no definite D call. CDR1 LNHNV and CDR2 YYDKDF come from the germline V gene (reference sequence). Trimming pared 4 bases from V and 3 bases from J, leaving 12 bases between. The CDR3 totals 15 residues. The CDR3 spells CATSTSLTHTGELFF. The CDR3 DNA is TGTGCCACCAGCACTTCACTAACACACACCGGGGAGCTGTTTTTT. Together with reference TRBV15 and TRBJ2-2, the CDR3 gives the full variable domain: DAMVIQNPRYQVTQFGKPVTLSCSQTLNHNVMYWYQQKSSQAPKLLFHYYDKDFNNEADTPDNFQSRRPNTSFCFLDIRSPGLGDTAMYLCATSTSLTHTGELFFGEGSRLTVL.

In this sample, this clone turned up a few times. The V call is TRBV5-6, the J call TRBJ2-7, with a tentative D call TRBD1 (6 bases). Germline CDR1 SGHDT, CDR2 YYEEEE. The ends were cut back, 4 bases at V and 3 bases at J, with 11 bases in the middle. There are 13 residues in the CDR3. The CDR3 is CASSPLQGYEQYF. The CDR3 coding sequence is TGTGCCAGCAGCCCACTACAGGGCTACGAGCAGTACTTC.

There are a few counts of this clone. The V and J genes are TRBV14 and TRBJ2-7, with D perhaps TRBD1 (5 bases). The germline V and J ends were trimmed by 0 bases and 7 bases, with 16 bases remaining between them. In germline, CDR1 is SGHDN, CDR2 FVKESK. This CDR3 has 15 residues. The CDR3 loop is CASSQDGDGAREQYF. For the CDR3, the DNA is TGTGCCAGCAGCCAAGATGGGGATGGGGCGCGAGAGCAGTACTTC. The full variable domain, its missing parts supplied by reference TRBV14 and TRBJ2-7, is EAGVTQFPSHSVIEKGQTVTLRCDPISGHDNLYWYRRVMGKEIKFLLHFVKESKQDESGMPNNRFLAERTGGTYSTLKVQPAELEDSGVYFCASSQDGDGAREQYFGPGTRLTVT.

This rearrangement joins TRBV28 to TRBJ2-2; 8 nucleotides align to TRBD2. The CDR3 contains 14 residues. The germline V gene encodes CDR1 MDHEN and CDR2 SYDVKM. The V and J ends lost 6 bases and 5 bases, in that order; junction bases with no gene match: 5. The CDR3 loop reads CASSLSGATGELFF. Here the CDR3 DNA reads TGTGCCAGCAGCCTTAGCGGGGCTACCGGGGAGCTGTTTTTT.

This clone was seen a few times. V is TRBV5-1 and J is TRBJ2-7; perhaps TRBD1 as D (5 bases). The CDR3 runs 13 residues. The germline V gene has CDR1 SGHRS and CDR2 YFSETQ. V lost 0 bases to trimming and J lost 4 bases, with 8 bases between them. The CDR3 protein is CASSLAGQYEQYF. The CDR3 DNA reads TGCGCCAGCAGCTTGGCAGGGCAATACGAGCAGTACTTC.

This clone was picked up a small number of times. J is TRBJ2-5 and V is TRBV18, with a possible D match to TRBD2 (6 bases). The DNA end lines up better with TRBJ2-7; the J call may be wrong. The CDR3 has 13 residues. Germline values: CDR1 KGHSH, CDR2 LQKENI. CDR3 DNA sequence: TGTGCCAGCTCACGGGCGGGACTCCACGAGCAGTACTTC. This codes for CASSRAGLHEQYF.

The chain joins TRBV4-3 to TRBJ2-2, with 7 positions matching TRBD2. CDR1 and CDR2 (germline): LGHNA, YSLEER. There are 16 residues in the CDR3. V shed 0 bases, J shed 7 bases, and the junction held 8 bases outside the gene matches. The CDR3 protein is CASSQERERYGGELFF. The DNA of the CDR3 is TGCGCCAGCAGCCAAGAGCGGGAGCGGTATGGCGGGGAGCTGTTTTTT.

The CDR3 nucleotides read TGCAGCGCTTACAGGGAGAACAACGAGCAGTACTTC. It codes for CSAYRENNEQYF. This sequence joins TRBV29-1 and TRBJ2-7; D may be TRBD1 (6 bases). The germline V and J ends were trimmed by 7 bases and 5 bases, with 15 bases remaining between them. From germline, CDR1 is SQVTM and CDR2 ANQGSEA. This CDR3 comprises 12 residues.

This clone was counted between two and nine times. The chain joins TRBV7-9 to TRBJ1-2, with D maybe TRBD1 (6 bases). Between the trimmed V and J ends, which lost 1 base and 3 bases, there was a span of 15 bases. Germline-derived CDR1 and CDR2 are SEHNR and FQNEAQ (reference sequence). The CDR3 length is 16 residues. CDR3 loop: CASSLVPRGGDYGYTF. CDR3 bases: TGTGCCAGCAGCTTAGTTCCCAGGGGTGGGGACTATGGCTACACCTTC.

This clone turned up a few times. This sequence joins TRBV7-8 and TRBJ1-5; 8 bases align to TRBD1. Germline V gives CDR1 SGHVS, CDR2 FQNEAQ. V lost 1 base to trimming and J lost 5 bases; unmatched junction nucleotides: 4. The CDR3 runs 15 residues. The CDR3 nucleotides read TGTGCCAGCAGCTTAGAGGCAGGGGGCCATCAGCCCCAGCATTTT. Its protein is CASSLEAGGHQPQHF.

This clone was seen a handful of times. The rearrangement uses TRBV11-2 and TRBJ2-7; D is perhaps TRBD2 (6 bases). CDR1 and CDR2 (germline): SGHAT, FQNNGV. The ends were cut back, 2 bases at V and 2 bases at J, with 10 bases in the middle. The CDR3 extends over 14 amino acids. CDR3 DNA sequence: TGTGCCAGCAGCTTACAACCGGGAGCCTACGAGCAGTACTTC. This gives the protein CASSLQPGAYEQYF.

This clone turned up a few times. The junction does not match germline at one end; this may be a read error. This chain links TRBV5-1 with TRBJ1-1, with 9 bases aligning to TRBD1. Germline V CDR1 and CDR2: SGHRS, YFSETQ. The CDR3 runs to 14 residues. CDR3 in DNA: TGCGCCAGCAGGTTGGACAGGGGGAACACTGAAGCTTTCTTT. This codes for CASRLDRGNTEAFF.

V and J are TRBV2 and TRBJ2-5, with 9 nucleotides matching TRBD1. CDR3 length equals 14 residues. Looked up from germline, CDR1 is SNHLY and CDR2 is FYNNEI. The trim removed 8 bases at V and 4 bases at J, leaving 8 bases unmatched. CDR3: CASEDRGGAETQYF. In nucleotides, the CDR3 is TGTGCCAGCGAGGACAGGGGAGGGGCAGAGACCCAGTACTTC.

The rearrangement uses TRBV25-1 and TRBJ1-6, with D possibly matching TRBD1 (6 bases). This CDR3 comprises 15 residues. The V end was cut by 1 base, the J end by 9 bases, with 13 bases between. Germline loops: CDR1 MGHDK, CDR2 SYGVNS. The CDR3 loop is CASSEFGRGPSPLHF. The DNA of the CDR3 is TGTGCCAGCAGTGAATTTGGCAGGGGTCCTTCACCCCTCCACTTT. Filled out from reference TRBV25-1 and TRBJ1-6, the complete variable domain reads EADIYQTPRYLVIGTGKKITLECSQTMGHDKMYWYQQDPGMELHLIHYSYGVNSTEKGDLSSESTVSRIRTEHFPLTLESARPSHTSQYLCASSEFGRGPSPLHFGNGTRLTVT.

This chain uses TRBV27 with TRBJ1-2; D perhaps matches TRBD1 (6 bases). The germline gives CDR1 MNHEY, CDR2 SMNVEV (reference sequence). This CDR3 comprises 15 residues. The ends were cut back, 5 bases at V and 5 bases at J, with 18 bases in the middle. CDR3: CASSAGTPKDYGYTF. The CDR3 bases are TGTGCCAGCAGTGCCGGGACACCGAAAGATTATGGCTACACCTTC.

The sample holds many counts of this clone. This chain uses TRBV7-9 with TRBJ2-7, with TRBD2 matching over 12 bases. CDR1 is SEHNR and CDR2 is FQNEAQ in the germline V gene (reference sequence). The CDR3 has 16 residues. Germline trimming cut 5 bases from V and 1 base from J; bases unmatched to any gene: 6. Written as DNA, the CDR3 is TGTGCCAGCAGCCGGGCCGGGACTAGCGGGTCCTACGAGCAGTACTTC. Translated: CASSRAGTSGSYEQYF.

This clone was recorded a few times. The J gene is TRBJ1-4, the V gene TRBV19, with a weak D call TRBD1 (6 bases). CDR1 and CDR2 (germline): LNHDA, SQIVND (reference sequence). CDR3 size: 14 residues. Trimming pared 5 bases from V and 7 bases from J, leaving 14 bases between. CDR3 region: CASSPQGGIEKLFF. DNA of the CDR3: TGTGCCAGTAGTCCACAGGGTGGGATTGAAAAACTGTTTTTT.

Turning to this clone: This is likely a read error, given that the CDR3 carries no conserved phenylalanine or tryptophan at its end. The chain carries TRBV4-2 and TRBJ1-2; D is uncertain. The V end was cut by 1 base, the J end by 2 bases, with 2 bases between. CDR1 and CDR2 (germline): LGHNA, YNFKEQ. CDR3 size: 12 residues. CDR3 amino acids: CASSQGNYGYTV. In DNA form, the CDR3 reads TGTGCCAGCAGCCAAGGCAACTATGGCTACACCGTC.

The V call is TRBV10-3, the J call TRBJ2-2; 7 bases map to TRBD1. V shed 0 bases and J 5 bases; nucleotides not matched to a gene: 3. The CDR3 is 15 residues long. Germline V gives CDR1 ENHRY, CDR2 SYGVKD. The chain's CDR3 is CAISESRQGTGELFF. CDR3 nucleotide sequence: TGTGCCATCAGTGAGTCGAGACAGGGAACCGGGGAGCTGTTTTTT.

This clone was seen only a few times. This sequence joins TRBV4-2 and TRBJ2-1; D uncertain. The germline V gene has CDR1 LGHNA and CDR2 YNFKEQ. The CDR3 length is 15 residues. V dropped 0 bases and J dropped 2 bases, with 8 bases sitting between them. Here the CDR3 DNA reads TGTGCCAGCAGCCAAGACCCAGGAACCTACAATGAGCAGTTCTTC. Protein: CASSQDPGTYNEQFF.